This passage covers 22 T cell receptor beta chains from one sample sequenced in a study of graft-versus-host responses after intestinal transplantation (dated by TCRdb to the early 2020s). Libraries were prepared through the immunoSEQ multiplex PCR assay. TCRdb limited this immuneACCESS table to in-frame rearrangements with V and J called. A share of clones is missing; checked studies link under half to unresolved V genes, and the rest is unexplained. Across this sample there are fewer than 100,000 clones, with around 86% seen only once. Approximately 1.4% of the sample rests with the top ten. This sample comprised PBMCs, obtained 255 days after intestinal transplant. The receptors stem from a human patient who received an intestinal transplant, so some T cells may come from the graft donor.

The V call is TRBV5-1, the J call TRBJ1-1, with 10 bases fitting TRBD1. CDR1 SGHRS and CDR2 YFSETQ come from the germline V gene. There are 18 residues in the CDR3. Trimming cost V 4 bases and J 6 bases; bases outside gene matches: 18. The CDR3 region is CASSPLGDRGWRGSEAFF. The CDR3 region has the DNA TGCGCCAGCAGCCCGCTAGGGGACAGGGGATGGAGAGGGTCTGAAGCTTTCTTT.

The chain links TRBV9 to TRBJ2-3, with D tentatively TRBD1 or TRBD2 (5 bases each). This CDR3 is 17 amino acids long. Germline assignment: CDR1 SGDLS and CDR2 YYNGEE. Trimming pared 0 bases from V and 0 bases from J, leaving 14 bases between. CDR3 sequence reads: CASSVAGTRSSTDTQYF. DNA of the CDR3: TGTGCCAGCAGCGTAGCTGGGACCAGATCTAGCACAGATACGCAGTATTTT.

The rearrangement joins TRBV5-4 to TRBJ2-3; tentative D call: TRBD2 (6 bases). Trimming shortened V by 1 base and J by 1 base, and 16 bases separated the two germline ends. Germline CDR1 and CDR2: SGHNT and YYREEE (reference sequence). The CDR3 sequence is 17 residues long. CDR3 in amino acids: CASSLKQGSGGTDTQYF. The CDR3 nucleotides are TGTGCCAGCAGCTTGAAACAAGGGTCGGGAGGCACAGATACGCAGTATTTT. Full variable domain (rest looked up from reference TRBV5-4 and TRBJ2-3): ETGVTQSPTHLIKTRGQQVTLRCSSQSGHNTVSWYQQALGQGPQFIFQYYREEENGRGNFPPRFSGLQFPNYSSELNVNALELDDSALYLCASSLKQGSGGTDTQYFGPGTRLTVL.

The rearrangement links TRBV27 to TRBJ2-1; TRBD1 matches at 10 bases. Trimming removed 10 bases from V and 1 base from J; junction bases left unmatched: 7. Germline CDR1 and CDR2: MNHEY and SMNVEV (reference sequence). CDR3 length: 15 amino acids. In nucleotides, the CDR3 is TGTGCCACCTCCGGGACAGGGGCTTCCTACAATGAGCAGTTCTTC. Its protein product is CATSGTGASYNEQFF.

This chain uses TRBV27 with TRBJ2-7; TRBD1 aligns across 7 bases. The CDR3 runs 14 residues. V lost 5 bases and J lost 3; bases outside the gene matches: 7. CDR1 is MNHEY and CDR2 is SMNVEV in the germline V gene (reference sequence). DNA of the CDR3: TGTGCCAGCAGTCCAGGGGGTTTCGACTACGAGCAGTACTTC. Its translation: CASSPGGFDYEQYF.

This clone has only a few counts. The V call is TRBV19, the J call TRBJ2-3, with D hard to call. The V and J ends lost 4 bases and 6 bases respectively, with 5 bases between them. Germline V gene data show CDR1 as LNHDA and CDR2 as SQIVND (reference sequence). This CDR3 has 11 amino acids. Here the CDR3 DNA reads TGTGCCAGTAGTACCGGGGATACGCAGTATTTT. It is translated as CASSTGDTQYF. The full variable domain, rest sourced from reference TRBV19 and TRBJ2-3, is DGGITQSPKYLFRKEGQNVTLSCEQNLNHDAMYWYRQDPGQGLRLIYYSQIVNDFQKGDIAEGYSVSREKKESFPLTVTSAQKNPTAFYLCASSTGDTQYFGPGTRLTVL.

This chain joins TRBV4-3 and TRBJ2-2; D is unresolved. CDR1 and CDR2 from the germline V gene are LGHNA and YSLEER. This CDR3 has 14 amino acids. V lost 4 bases and J lost 7, with 13 bases in between. CDR3 sequence reads: CASSLRVGGGELFF. The DNA of the CDR3 is TGCGCCAGCAGCCTTAGAGTGGGTGGCGGGGAGCTGTTTTTT.

The chain's CDR3 is CASSRSTGSGTEAFF. As DNA, the CDR3 is TGTGCCAGCAGCCGATCAACAGGGTCGGGCACTGAAGCTTTCTTT. The chain combines TRBV5-5 with TRBJ1-1, with a tentative D call TRBD1 (6 bases). The length of the CDR3 is 15 residues. The V gene's germline CDR1 is SGHKS and CDR2 YYEKEE (reference sequence). Trimming cost V 4 bases and J 4 bases, with 17 bases left between them.

This clone has just one count. The chain is built from TRBV5-4 and TRBJ1-2, with 11 bases fitting TRBD1. Germline V gene sequence: CDR1 SGHNT, CDR2 YYREEE (reference sequence). Losses at the gene ends were 0 bases for V and 7 bases for J; bases not matched to a gene: 11. This CDR3 has 17 residues. The CDR3 nucleotides read TGTGCCAGCAGCTTGGGATTGGACAGGGGGCGCGGGGGTGGCTACACCTTC. Amino acid sequence: CASSLGLDRGRGGGYTF. The full variable domain, rest sourced from reference TRBV5-4 and TRBJ1-2, is ETGVTQSPTHLIKTRGQQVTLRCSSQSGHNTVSWYQQALGQGPQFIFQYYREEENGRGNFPPRFSGLQFPNYSSELNVNALELDDSALYLCASSLGLDRGRGGGYTFGSGTRLTVV.

The chain carries TRBV28 and TRBJ1-5; D not certain. This CDR3 has 12 residues. V shed 4 bases and J shed 6 bases, with 7 bases lying between them. Germline CDR1 is MDHEN and CDR2 is SYDVKM. CDR3 amino acids: CASSYSFQPQHF. Written as DNA, the CDR3 is TGTGCCAGCAGTTATAGCTTTCAGCCCCAGCATTTT.

The V gene is TRBV4-2, the J gene TRBJ2-5, with 7 bases lining up with TRBD1. V lost 0 bases and J lost 5; bases outside the gene matches: 6. The CDR3 is 15 residues long. Germline CDR1 is LGHNA and CDR2 is YNFKEQ. CDR3 loop: CASSQEHRGMETQYF. CDR3 bases: TGTGCCAGCAGCCAAGAACACAGGGGTATGGAGACCCAGTACTTC.

The chain links TRBV7-2 to TRBJ2-1; TRBD1 is a possible D gene (6 bases). Germline CDR1 and CDR2: SGHTA and FQGNSA. V was pared by 0 bases and J by 0 bases, with 24 bases between. The CDR3 covers 21 residues. Here the CDR3 reads CASSLAPFLRTGTHSYNEQFF. CDR3 sequence (DNA): TGTGCCAGCAGCTTAGCCCCATTTCTGCGCACCGGGACACACTCCTACAATGAGCAGTTCTTC.

V usage is TRBV29-1 and J usage is TRBJ2-1; the D is unclear. V was cut by 4 bases and J by 1 base, with 5 bases left in between. CDR1 and CDR2 from the germline V gene are SQVTM and ANQGSEA. There are 12 residues in the CDR3. CDR3 DNA: TGCAGCGTTGTCCCGTCCTACAATGAGCAGTTCTTC. Its translation: CSVVPSYNEQFF.

The J gene is TRBJ2-7, the V gene TRBV6-1; no clear D. The CDR3 length is 12 residues. The germline V gene has CDR1 MNHNS and CDR2 SASEGT. The V gene lost 5 bases and the J gene lost 0 bases, with 5 bases spanning the gap. CDR3 nucleotides: TGTGCCAGCAGTCCTATCTCCTACGAGCAGTACTTC. Translated, it gives CASSPISYEQYF.

The chain is built from TRBV2 and TRBJ2-3; a weak D match, TRBD2 (6 bases). This CDR3 spans 15 amino acids. Germline CDR1 SNHLY, CDR2 FYNNEI. V was cut by 4 bases and J by 2 bases, with 13 bases left in between. In nucleotides, the CDR3 is TGTGCCAGCAGTGGCAGCGGGCCCCCCACAGATACGCAGTATTTT. Its protein is CASSGSGPPTDTQYF.

The chain employs TRBV28 and TRBJ1-2; TRBD1 might be the D (5 bases). This CDR3 has 15 residues. Trimming pared 8 bases from V and 0 bases from J, leaving 16 bases between. Germline lookup yields CDR1 MDHEN and CDR2 SYDVKM. CDR3 sequence (DNA): TGTGCCAGCGGAACCGGGACTCCAACTAACTATGGCTACACCTTC. Protein product: CASGTGTPTNYGYTF.

This chain uses TRBV9 with TRBJ2-2; TRBD2 matches 11 bases. The CDR3 length is 16 residues. After removal of 3 bases from V and 6 bases from J, the junction contained 7 bases not matched to a gene. CDR1 SGDLS and CDR2 YYNGEE come from the germline V gene. CDR3 loop: CASSGGSGGAPGELFF. The DNA of the CDR3 is TGTGCCAGCAGCGGAGGTAGCGGGGGGGCCCCCGGGGAGCTGTTTTTT.

The J gene is TRBJ2-3, the V gene TRBV5-5; 7 positions match TRBD1. V trimming: 2 bases; J trimming: 6 bases; junction bases outside the gene matches: 3. In germline, CDR1 is SGHKS, CDR2 YYEKEE (reference sequence). This CDR3 comprises 13 residues. This CDR3 is CASSLQGMDTQYF. CDR3 nucleotides: TGTGCCAGCAGCTTACAGGGGATGGATACGCAGTATTTT. The entire variable domain, with the rest obtained from reference TRBV5-5 and TRBJ2-3, is as follows: DAGVTQSPTHLIKTRGQQVTLRCSPISGHKSVSWYQQVLGQGPQFIFQYYEKEERGRGNFPDRFSARQFPNYSSELNVNALLLGDSALYLCASSLQGMDTQYFGPGTRLTVL.

This clone occurred once. This chain uses TRBV19 with TRBJ1-5; the D is unclear. V lost 2 bases and J lost 4, with 18 bases in between. Germline loops: CDR1 LNHDA, CDR2 SQIVND (reference sequence). The CDR3 is 17 residues long. The CDR3 spells CASSISDRRVPNQPQHF. The CDR3 DNA sequence: TGTGCCAGTAGTATAAGTGACCGGAGGGTCCCAAATCAGCCCCAGCATTTT.

This chain links TRBV18 with TRBJ1-2; D gene uncertain. V was pared by 3 bases and J by 3 bases, with 14 bases between. CDR3 length equals 15 residues. CDR1 is KGHSH and CDR2 is LQKENI in the germline V gene. In DNA, the CDR3 is TGTGCCAGCTCACCTCTCTCCGGGGTTGACTATGGCTACACCTTC. Its protein is CASSPLSGVDYGYTF.

The gene calls are TRBV28 and TRBJ2-7, with a possible D match to TRBD2 (5 bases). CDR1 is MDHEN and CDR2 is SYDVKM in the germline V gene. V gave up 3 bases and J gave up 5 bases, with 17 bases separating them. This CDR3 comprises 15 residues. CDR3 sequence (DNA): TGTGCCAGCAGTTTCGGGGAACTTGTTCACCACGAGCAGTACTTC. Its protein product is CASSFGELVHHEQYF.

Here the CDR3 reads CASSPRDTAEEEQYF. The CDR3 nucleotides read TGTGCCAGCAGTCCTCGGGACACGGCCGAGGAGGAGCAGTACTTC. The chain has TRBV6-5 and TRBJ2-7, with D possibly matching TRBD1 (6 bases). The CDR3 runs 15 residues. Germline V CDR1 and CDR2: MNHEY, SVGAGI. V was shortened by 5 bases and J by 7 bases, with 21 bases between the two germline ends.